Each of the 19 T cell receptor beta chains below was sequenced from the same sample in a study of EBV T-cell therapy then PD-1 blockade in nasopharyngeal carcinoma. These TCRs' antigens remain unknown. Stated treatment: AdE1-LMPpoly-expanded autologous EBV-specific T-cell therapy followed by anti-PD-1 nivolumab. Assay used: immunoSEQ multiplex PCR; TCRdb lists only in-frame clones, some missing. The data contain approximately 21,000 clones, approximately 84% of them singletons. The material sequenced was CD8+ T cells from blood, taken at day 61 from a patient whose treatment included autologous EBV-specific T cells and nivolumab. Receptors were obtained from a man between 40 and 49 years old with nasopharyngeal carcinoma.

The gene calls are TRBV21-1 and TRBJ1-2; the table's D call, TRBD1, has no DNA check behind it. TRBV21-1 is designated a pseudogene. The CDR3 is 17 amino acids. The DNA of the CDR3 is TGTGCCAGCAGCAAAGACCCCGGGACAGGGGTTAACTATGGCTACACCTTC. This encodes CASSKDPGTGVNYGYTF.

This chain joins TRBV7-3 and TRBJ2-3; unclear D gene. The CDR3 totals 14 residues. Trimming shortened V by 4 bases and J by 2 bases, and 10 bases separated the two germline ends. CDR1 SGHTA and CDR2 FQGTGA come from the germline V gene. The CDR3 loop reads CASSSNPPTDTQYF. DNA of the CDR3: TGTGCCAGCAGCTCCAACCCGCCCACAGATACGCAGTATTTT.

V is TRBV19 and J is TRBJ1-2; 7 bases match TRBD1. The V and J ends lost 1 base and 4 bases, in that order; junction bases with no gene match: 3. The CDR3 has 14 residues. Germline V gives CDR1 LNHDA, CDR2 SQIVND (reference sequence). The CDR3 coding sequence is TGTGCCAGTAGTATAGGACAGGGCGGCTATGGCTACACCTTC. Its protein is CASSIGQGGYGYTF.

This clone was seen more than once but under ten times. The rearrangement uses TRBV24-1 and TRBJ2-5; 8 bases align to TRBD1. Germline V CDR1 and CDR2: KGHDR, SFDVKD. CDR3 size: 15 residues. J was trimmed by 5 bases and V by 4 bases; bases with no gene match: 8. CDR3 sequence: CATSDLGQDLETQYF. The CDR3 nucleotides are TGTGCCACCAGTGACCTGGGACAGGATTTGGAGACCCAGTACTTC.

The chain employs TRBV5-6 and TRBJ1-1, with D hard to call. Germline lookup yields CDR1 SGHDT and CDR2 YYEEEE. Trimming removed 0 bases at V and 11 bases at J, with 11 bases between. The CDR3 extends over 12 amino acids. CDR3 coding DNA: TGTGCCAGCAGCTTGGACGGATCTTGGGCTTTCTTT. Amino acid sequence: CASSLDGSWAFF.

The chain combines TRBV6-1 with TRBJ2-7; D may be TRBD1 or TRBD2 (5 bases each). The germline V and J ends were trimmed by 0 bases and 6 bases, with 12 bases remaining between them. The CDR3 totals 14 residues. Per the germline V gene, CDR1 is MNHNS and CDR2 is SASEGT. CDR3 protein: CASSEAGVPAEQYF. The CDR3 DNA sequence: TGTGCCAGCAGTGAAGCGGGGGTACCAGCCGAGCAGTACTTC.

The rearrangement links TRBV3-1 (or the pseudogene TRBV3-2) to TRBJ2-5; D possibly corresponds to TRBD2 (6 bases). The V end was cut by 4 bases, the J end by 0 bases, with 12 bases between. CDR1 is LGHDT, CDR2 YNNKEL, per germline (reference sequence). This CDR3 has 15 residues. CDR3 in DNA: TGTGCCAGCAGCCTCCGGGACTCTTACCAAGAGACCCAGTACTTC. Its protein product is CASSLRDSYQETQYF.

This chain links TRBV6-2 or TRBV6-3 with TRBJ2-6, with no clear D. Germline V CDR1 and CDR2: MNHEY, SVGEGT. Between the trimmed V and J ends, which lost 6 bases and 1 base, there was a span of 13 bases. This CDR3 has 16 residues. CDR3 sequence (DNA): TGTGCCAGCAGCCTGAACGGCCTTTCTGGGGCCAACGTCCTGACTTTC. Translating gives CASSLNGLSGANVLTF.

J is TRBJ2-1 and V is TRBV6-4; D might be TRBD1 (5 bases). Germline-derived CDR1 and CDR2 are MRHNA and SNTAGT. This CDR3 spans 16 amino acids. V was shortened by 0 bases and J by 0 bases, with 9 bases between the two germline ends. The CDR3 DNA follows: TGTGCCAGCAGTGACTCGGGGCGGAGCTCCTACAATGAGCAGTTCTTC. Residues: CASSDSGRSSYNEQFF.

This chain joins TRBV7-9 and TRBJ2-6; D is perhaps TRBD2 (5 bases). The germline V and J ends were trimmed by 3 bases and 0 bases, with 12 bases remaining between them. Germline values: CDR1 SEHNR, CDR2 FQNEAQ (reference sequence). This CDR3 has 17 amino acids. CDR3 in amino acids: CASSFEGSLSGANVLTF. The CDR3 DNA reads TGTGCCAGCAGCTTCGAGGGCAGCCTCTCTGGGGCCAACGTCCTGACTTTC.

The CDR3 bases are TGTGCCAGCAGTGGAAATAGCAATCAGCCCCAGCATTTT. Amino acids: CASSGNSNQPQHF. This chain uses TRBV2 with TRBJ1-5; D not resolved. The germline V gene encodes CDR1 SNHLY and CDR2 FYNNEI. CDR3 length equals 13 residues. Trimming stripped 4 bases from V and 0 bases from J, with 4 bases between.

The chain links TRBV7-9 to TRBJ1-1; D perhaps matches TRBD1 (5 bases). CDR1 and CDR2 from the germline V gene are SEHNR and FQNEAQ (reference sequence). Between the trimmed V and J ends, which lost 5 bases and 0 bases, there was a span of 13 bases. The CDR3 sequence is 15 residues long. CDR3 region: CASSLGLMMNTEAFF. The CDR3 DNA is TGTGCCAGCAGCCTGGGACTGATGATGAACACTGAAGCTTTCTTT.

The V call is TRBV6-5, the J call TRBJ2-5, with TRBD1 matching 9 bases. With V trimmed by 6 bases and J by 2 bases, 4 bases remained unmatched. The CDR3 extends over 14 amino acids. The germline V gene has CDR1 MNHEY and CDR2 SVGAGI. The DNA for the CDR3 is TGTGCCAGCAGCCGGGACAGGGAGCAAGAGACCCAGTACTTC. Its protein is CASSRDREQETQYF.

This chain links TRBV5-1 with TRBJ1-4; 7 bases are a match to TRBD1. J was trimmed by 8 bases and V by 3 bases; bases with no gene match: 13. The CDR3 length is 16 residues. Germline-derived CDR1 and CDR2 are SGHRS and YFSETQ. The CDR3 spells CASSYGQDVIWEKLFF. DNA for the CDR3: TGCGCCAGCAGCTACGGACAGGATGTGATTTGGGAAAAACTGTTTTTT.

The chain has TRBV6-1 and TRBJ2-1; D is ambiguous. The CDR3 is 12 residues long. Germline-derived CDR1 and CDR2 are MNHNS and SASEGT. With 3 bases removed from V and 4 bases from J, the gap between germline ends came to 4 bases. In DNA, the CDR3 is TGTGCCAGCAGTGAGAGTTACAATGAGCAGTTCTTC. Its protein product is CASSESYNEQFF.

The chain couples TRBV24-1 to TRBJ2-2; 8 bases are a match to TRBD2. In germline, CDR1 is KGHDR, CDR2 SFDVKD. Trimming cost V 6 bases and J 4 bases; bases outside gene matches: 6. The CDR3 is 15 residues long. CDR3 in DNA: TGTGCCACCAGTTACCCGGGGGGGGGCACCGGGGAGCTGTTTTTT. Translation: CATSYPGGGTGELFF.

The V and J genes are TRBV29-1 and TRBJ2-7; tentatively, D is TRBD2 (6 bases). The CDR3 is 14 residues long. The V end lost 5 bases, the J end lost 0 bases, and 14 bases lay between the germline ends. In germline, CDR1 is SQVTM, CDR2 ANQGSEA. The CDR3 sequence: CSVSRDGSSYEQYF. In DNA, the CDR3 is TGCAGCGTTTCCCGGGACGGGAGCTCCTACGAGCAGTACTTC.

This sequence joins TRBV5-4 and TRBJ2-5; 8 positions match TRBD1. J gave up 5 bases and V 0 bases, and 12 bases lay outside the gene matches. The CDR3 loop spans 17 amino acids. Germline assignment: CDR1 SGHNT and CDR2 YYREEE (reference sequence). CDR3 bases: TGTGCCAGCAGCTTGGAAGGGACAGGTGACCGGTGGGAGACCCAGTACTTC. This gives the protein CASSLEGTGDRWETQYF. Together with reference TRBV5-4 and TRBJ2-5, the CDR3 gives the full variable domain: ETGVTQSPTHLIKTRGQQVTLRCSSQSGHNTVSWYQQALGQGPQFIFQYYREEENGRGNFPPRFSGLQFPNYSSELNVNALELDDSALYLCASSLEGTGDRWETQYFGPGTRLLVL.

This chain links TRBV21-1 with TRBJ1-5; no DNA check was done on the table's D call, TRBD1. TRBV21-1 is reported as a pseudogene. The CDR3 is 14 residues long. For the CDR3, the DNA is TGTGCCAGCAGACAGGGGTATAGCAATCAGCCCCAGCATTTT. It is translated as CASRQGYSNQPQHF.